The rows below give T cell receptor beta chains drawn from one sample of a study of blood T cell repertoires in COVID-19. Clones were sequenced by immunoSEQ multiplex PCR, and TCRdb holds only the in-frame ones, with some missing. The profile shows 200,000 to 250,000 clones, around four fifths of them singletons. Specimen: peripheral blood. The receptor set was obtained from a woman older than 75 with active or convalescent COVID-19. CDR3s include the opening cysteine and the closing phenylalanine or tryptophan. D genes are given only for firm matches. Clone size is stated in some rows and not others, as once, few, many or a class when expanded.

v_call,d_call,clone_size,j_call,cdr3_length,cdr3_nt,cdr3_aa
TRBV7-2,TRBD2,NA,TRBJ2-5,17,TGTGCCAGCAGCTTAGCGCGAAGCGGGGGTTACCAAGAGACCCAGTACTTC,CASSLARSGGYQETQYF
TRBV5-1,TRBD1,NA,TRBJ2-2,15,TGCGCCAGCAAGTTTGGGACAGGGGTGTCCGGGGAGCTGTTTTTT,CASKFGTGVSGELFF
TRBV25-1,NA,NA,TRBJ1-4,17,TGTGCCAGCAGTGAACGGAAAAGTGGAGTATTAAATGAAAAACTGTTTTTT,CASSERKSGVLNEKLFF
TRBV7-7,TRBD1,few,TRBJ2-5,15,TGTGCCAGCAGCCCCACAGGGGGCGGACGAGAGACCCAGTACTTC,CASSPTGGGRETQYF
TRBV10-3,NA,once,TRBJ2-3,14,TGTGCCATCAGTGAGAGGGGAAGCACAGATACGCAGTATTTT,CAISERGSTDTQYF
TRBV6-6,NA,NA,TRBJ2-7,14,TGTGCCAGCAGTTTTACAGGGAGCTCCTACGAGCAGTACTTC,CASSFTGSSYEQYF
TRBV9,NA,NA,TRBJ2-1,12,TGTGCCAGCAGCGGCCTCGGGAATGAGCAGTTCTTC,CASSGLGNEQFF
TRBV4-3,NA,NA,TRBJ2-5,13,TGCGCCAGCAGCCAAGATTCCAGGGGGACCCAGTACTTC,CASSQDSRGTQYF
TRBV4-3,TRBD2,NA,TRBJ2-1,16,TGCGCCAGCAGCCAAGGAGGTAGCGGGGTTTACAATGAGCAGTTCTTC,CASSQGGSGVYNEQFF
TRBV4-1,NA,NA,TRBJ2-5,14,TGCGCCAGCAGCCAAGAGCGGGGCCAAGAGACCCAGTACTTC,CASSQERGQETQYF
TRBV6-2/TRBV6-3,TRBD1,few,TRBJ2-7,14,TGTGCCAGCAGTTACCGAGACAGGGTGACCGAGCAGTACTTC,CASSYRDRVTEQYF
TRBV27,TRBD2,NA,TRBJ2-5,17,TGTGCCAGCAGTCTCCAGCCTAGCGGGGGGTACCAAGAGACCCAGTACTTC,CASSLQPSGGYQETQYF
TRBV18,TRBD1,NA,TRBJ2-7,14,TGTGCCAGCTCAGTGAAATCCAGGGGGAACGAGCAGTACTTC,CASSVKSRGNEQYF
TRBV7-2,TRBD2,NA,TRBJ2-3,17,TGTGCCAGCAGCTTAGCGTCCACCGGACTAGCGGGAGTAACGCAGTATTTT,CASSLASTGLAGVTQYF
TRBV7-3,TRBD2,once,TRBJ2-3,16,TGTGCCAGCAGCTTCGGCGGGAGGGCCAGCACAGATACGCAGTATTTT,CASSFGGRASTDTQYF
TRBV19,TRBD2,few,TRBJ2-7,15,TGTGCCAGTAGTATGGCTAGCGGGTTTCCCTACGAGCAGTACTTC,CASSMASGFPYEQYF
TRBV30,NA,few,TRBJ2-2,14,TGTGCCTGGAGTGTGGGGCACTTTACCGGGGAGCTGTTTTTT,CAWSVGHFTGELFF
TRBV10-1,NA,once,TRBJ1-2,13,TGCGCCAGCAATTATGGGGGGACCTATGGCTACACCTTC,CASNYGGTYGYTF
TRBV11-3,NA,NA,TRBJ2-5,15,TGTGCCAGCAGCTTAGGTACAGGGGGGGGAGAGACCCAGTACTTC,CASSLGTGGGETQYF
TRBV19,NA,NA,TRBJ1-1,13,TGTGCCAGTATCTCTCAGGACAGACGTGAAGCTTTCTTT,CASISQDRREAFF
TRBV7-2,TRBD1,NA,TRBJ1-5,14,TGTGCCAGCAGCTTACGACAGGGCCCTCAGCCCCAGCATTTT,CASSLRQGPQPQHF
TRBV4-1,TRBD2,NA,TRBJ2-1,19,TGCGCCAGCAGCCAAGAGGGGGTCAGGGGAGTAGCGGGGACCTACGAGCAGTTCTTC,CASSQEGVRGVAGTYEQFF
TRBV27,NA,NA,TRBJ2-7,14,TGTGCCAGCAGTCTAAAATTTTCGGGGTACGAGCAGTACTTC,CASSLKFSGYEQYF
TRBV11-2,NA,NA,TRBJ1-1,13,TGTGCCAGCAGCCCTATACGGGGGACTGAAGCTTTCTTT,CASSPIRGTEAFF
TRBV9,TRBD2,once,TRBJ2-3,16,TGTGCCAGCAGCGTAGGGACTAGCGGGACCACAGATACGCAGTATTTT,CASSVGTSGTTDTQYF
TRBV3-1/TRBV3-2,TRBD2,NA,TRBJ2-7,15,TGTGCCAGCAGCCTCCCCAGCGGGAGTTTTTACGAGCAGTACTTC,CASSLPSGSFYEQYF
TRBV15,TRBD1,NA,TRBJ2-2,16,TGTGCCACCAGCACGGCACAGGGGTTTGGCACCGGGGAGCTGTTTTTT,CATSTAQGFGTGELFF
TRBV14,NA,NA,TRBJ1-2,13,TGTGCCAGCAGCCCACAGTATCTCTATGGCTACACCTTC,CASSPQYLYGYTF
TRBV5-1,NA,NA,TRBJ1-1,15,TGCGCCAGCAGCTTCGGGGGGGCAAGGAACACTGAAGCTTTCTTT,CASSFGGARNTEAFF
TRBV7-3,NA,NA,TRBJ2-3,16,TGTGCCAGCAGCGCTACAGCGGGCTTTAGCACAGATACGCAGTATTTT,CASSATAGFSTDTQYF
TRBV3-1/TRBV3-2,TRBD2,NA,TRBJ2-7,14,TGTGCCAGCAGCCAAGGCGGGGGTTTAGGCGAGCAGTACTTC,CASSQGGGLGEQYF
TRBV6-2/TRBV6-3,TRBD1,many,TRBJ2-7,14,TGTGCCAGCAGTCAGGCCGGACAGGGGGTCGAGCAGTACTTC,CASSQAGQGVEQYF
TRBV11-3,NA,NA,TRBJ1-6,14,TGTGCCAGCAGCGTGAGCTCCTATAATTCACCCCTCCACTTT,CASSVSSYNSPLHF